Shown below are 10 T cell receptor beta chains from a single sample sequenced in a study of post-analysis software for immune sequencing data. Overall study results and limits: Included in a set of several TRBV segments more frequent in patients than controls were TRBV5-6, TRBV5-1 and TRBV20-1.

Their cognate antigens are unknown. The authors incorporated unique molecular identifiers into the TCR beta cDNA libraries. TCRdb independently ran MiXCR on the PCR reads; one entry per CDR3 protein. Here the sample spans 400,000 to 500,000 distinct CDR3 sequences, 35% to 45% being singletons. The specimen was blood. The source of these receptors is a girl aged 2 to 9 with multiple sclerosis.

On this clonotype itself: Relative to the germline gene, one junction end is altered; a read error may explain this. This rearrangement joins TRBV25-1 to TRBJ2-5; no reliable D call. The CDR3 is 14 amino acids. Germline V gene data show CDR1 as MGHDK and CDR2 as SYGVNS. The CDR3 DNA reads TGTGCCAACAGTGAAGTGGTAGGACAAGAGACCCAGTACTTC. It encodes CANSEVVGQETQYF.

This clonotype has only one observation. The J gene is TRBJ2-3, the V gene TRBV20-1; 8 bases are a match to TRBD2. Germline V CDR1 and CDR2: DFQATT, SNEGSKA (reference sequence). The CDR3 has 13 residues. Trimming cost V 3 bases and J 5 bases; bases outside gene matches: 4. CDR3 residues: CSASGGAIDTQYF. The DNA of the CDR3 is TGCAGTGCTAGCGGGGGGGCGATAGATACGCAGTATTTT.

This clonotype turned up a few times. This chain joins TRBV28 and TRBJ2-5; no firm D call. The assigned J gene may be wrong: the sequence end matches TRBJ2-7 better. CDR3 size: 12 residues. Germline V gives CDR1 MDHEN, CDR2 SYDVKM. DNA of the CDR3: TGTGCCAGCAGTTTATACGACCGCGAGCAGTACTTC. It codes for CASSLYDREQYF.

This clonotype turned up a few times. In DNA, the CDR3 is TGTGCCAGCAGCAACAGGGACAGGGGGCTTAATGAAAAACTGTTTTTT. Amino acids: CASSNRDRGLNEKLFF. The chain employs TRBV5-6 and TRBJ1-4, with 12 bases lining up with TRBD1. Per germline, CDR1 SGHDT and CDR2 YYEEEE. The ends lost 4 bases at V and 4 bases at J; junction bases unmatched: 5. The CDR3 consists of 16 residues.

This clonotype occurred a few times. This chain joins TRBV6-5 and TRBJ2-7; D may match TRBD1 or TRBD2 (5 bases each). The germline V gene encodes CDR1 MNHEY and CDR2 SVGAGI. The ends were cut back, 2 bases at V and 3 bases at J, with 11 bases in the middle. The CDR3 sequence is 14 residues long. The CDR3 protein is CASSYGDPNYEQYF. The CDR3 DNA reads TGTGCCAGCAGTTACGGGGACCCAAACTACGAGCAGTACTTC.

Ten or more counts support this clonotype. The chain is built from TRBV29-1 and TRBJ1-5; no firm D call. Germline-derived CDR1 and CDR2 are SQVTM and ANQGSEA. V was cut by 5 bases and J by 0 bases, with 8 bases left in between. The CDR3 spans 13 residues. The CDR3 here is CSVRTDSNQPQHF. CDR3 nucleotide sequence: TGCAGCGTTCGAACGGATAGCAATCAGCCCCAGCATTTT.

CDR3: CASSYTPPTSGETQYF. Written as DNA, the CDR3 is TGTGCCAGCAGTTACACACCGCCGACTAGCGGGGAGACCCAGTACTTC. The V call is TRBV6-5, the J call TRBJ2-5; 10 bases are shared with TRBD2. Looked up from germline, CDR1 is MNHEY and CDR2 is SVGAGI. The ends lost 2 bases at V and 5 bases at J; junction bases unmatched: 8. This CDR3 region has 16 residues.

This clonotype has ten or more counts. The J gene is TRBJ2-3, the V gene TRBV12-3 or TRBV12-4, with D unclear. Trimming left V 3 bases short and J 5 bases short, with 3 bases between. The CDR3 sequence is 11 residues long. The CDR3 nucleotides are TGTGCCAGCAGTTTCCTAGATACGCAGTATTTT. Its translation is CASSFLDTQYF.

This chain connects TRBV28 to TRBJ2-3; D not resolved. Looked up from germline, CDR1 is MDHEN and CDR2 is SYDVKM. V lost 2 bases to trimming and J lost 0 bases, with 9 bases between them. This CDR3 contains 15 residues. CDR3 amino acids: CASSLSRPSTDTQYF. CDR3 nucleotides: TGTGCCAGCAGTTTAAGTCGGCCCAGCACAGATACGCAGTATTTT.

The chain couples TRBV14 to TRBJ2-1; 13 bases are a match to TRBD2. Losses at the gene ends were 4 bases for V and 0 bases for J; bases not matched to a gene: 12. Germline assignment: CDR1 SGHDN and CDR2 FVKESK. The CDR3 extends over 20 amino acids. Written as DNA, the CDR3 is TGTGCCAGCAGCCCTAATCCGGGACTAGCGGGAATCGGCTCCTACAATGAGCAGTTCTTC. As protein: CASSPNPGLAGIGSYNEQFF.